This passage covers 12 T cell receptor beta chains from one sample sequenced in a study of T-cell reconstitution after alpha-beta-depleted transplantation in children (dated by TCRdb to about 2016). Library creation used PCR. Data came from an Illumina HiSeq 2500. Molecular barcoding was employed in the preparation of TCR libraries, with unique molecular identifiers being used to normalize TCRbeta repertoire quantification. TCRdb cleaned the public reads at Q25 with fastp, built clones with MiXCR and kept in-frame beta chains. Each entry merges the rows of one CDR3 protein and shows their most common DNA and genes. This sample comprises 200,000 or so distinct CDR3 sequences, 7% to 9% of them detected only once. 35% of the sample comes from the top ten. The label giving this sample's treatment or condition can be read as: allogeneic hematopoietic cell transplantation with graft depleted of TCRalphabeta T cells and CD19 B cells.

This specimen was PBMCs, mostly from graft donor cells, taken 360 days after TCRalphabeta/CD19-depleted stem cell transplant. The receptors shown here come from a male patient aged 2-15 years who had a stem cell transplant for acute myeloid leukemia, so the T cells may come from the graft donor.

This clonotype was detected many times. This sequence joins TRBV15 and TRBJ2-7, with D uncertain. This CDR3 is built from 11 residues. Germline CDR1 LNHNV, CDR2 YYDKDF (reference sequence). V was trimmed by 0 bases and J by 8 bases, leaving 5 bases between them. CDR3: CATSRDQKQYF. CDR3 coding DNA: TGTGCCACCAGCAGAGATCAGAAGCAGTACTTC. Full variable domain (outside the CDR3, taken from reference TRBV15 and TRBJ2-7): DAMVIQNPRYQVTQFGKPVTLSCSQTLNHNVMYWYQQKSSQAPKLLFHYYDKDFNNEADTPDNFQSRRPNTSFCFLDIRSPGLGDTAMYLCATSRDQKQYFGPGTRLTVT.

The chain links TRBV20-1 to TRBJ1-1; TRBD1 is a possible D gene (6 bases). CDR1 and CDR2 from the germline V gene are DFQATT and SNEGSKA (reference sequence). There are 14 residues in the CDR3. The germline V and J ends were trimmed by 2 bases and 0 bases, with 10 bases remaining between them. The CDR3 DNA reads TGCAGTGCTAGACGTGGGGACATGAACACTGAAGCTTTCTTT. It codes for CSARRGDMNTEAFF.

The J gene is TRBJ2-1, the V gene TRBV5-1, with 13 nucleotides matching TRBD2. The CDR3 covers 17 residues. The V gene's germline CDR1 is SGHRS and CDR2 YFSETQ. V was clipped by 3 bases and J by 8 bases; unmatched bases: 11. The CDR3 sequence is CASSSGLAGAVVHEQFF. CDR3 DNA sequence: TGCGCCAGCAGCTCCGGACTAGCGGGAGCCGTGGTCCATGAGCAGTTCTTC.

This chain joins TRBV20-1 and TRBJ2-5; D remains ambiguous. The V and J ends lost 5 bases and 1 base respectively, with 5 bases between them. The CDR3 has 11 residues. The germline CDR1 and CDR2 sequences are DFQATT and SNEGSKA (reference sequence). Here the CDR3 DNA reads TGCAGTGCTGCCAGCCAAGAGACCCAGTACTTC. Its protein is CSAASQETQYF.

Worth noting for this clonotype: Since a much larger clone is just one base distant, this may be a read error. The chain uses TRBV9 and TRBJ2-1; D is perhaps TRBD2 (6 bases). V lost 3 bases, J lost 6 bases, and 16 bases lay in between. Germline V CDR1 and CDR2: SGDLS, YYNGEE. CDR3 length: 15 amino acids. In DNA form, the CDR3 reads TGTGCCAGCAGCGCGAGACTAGAGGGATGCAATGAGCAGTTCTTC. Its protein product is CASSARLEGCNEQFF.

This clonotype was recorded at least ten times. This sequence joins TRBV5-1 and TRBJ2-1, with 8 bases lining up with TRBD2. Trimming removed 4 bases from V and 10 bases from J; junction bases left unmatched: 7. This CDR3 is 13 amino acids long. Germline-derived CDR1 and CDR2 are SGHRS and YFSETQ. The CDR3, as DNA: TGCGCCAGCAGCCTCGGACTAGCCCGGGAGCAGTTCTTC. Translated: CASSLGLAREQFF.

This clonotype was observed a handful of times. The CDR3 coding sequence is TGTGCCAGCTCAGGACCGGGACGGGAAAACATTCAGTACTTC. Its translation: CASSGPGRENIQYF. The rearrangement links TRBV18 to TRBJ2-4, with D perhaps matching TRBD1 or TRBD2 (5 bases each). The germline V and J ends were trimmed by 5 bases and 5 bases, with 13 bases remaining between them. Germline loops: CDR1 KGHSH, CDR2 LQKENI. The CDR3 has 14 amino acids.

The CDR3 DNA follows: TGTGCCAGCAGGGTAGACAGGGGCCAAGAGACCCAGTACTTC. Protein product: CASRVDRGQETQYF. The V and J genes are TRBV2 and TRBJ2-5, with TRBD1 matching 8 bases. In germline, CDR1 is SNHLY, CDR2 FYNNEI. Trimming removed 6 bases from V and 1 base from J; junction bases left unmatched: 4. This CDR3 is 14 amino acids long. The complete variable domain, with remaining parts taken from reference TRBV2 and TRBJ2-5, reads EPEVTQTPSHQVTQMGQEVILRCVPISNHLYFYWYRQILGQKVEFLVSFYNNEISEKSEIFDDQFSVERPDGSNFTLKIRSTKLEDSAMYFCASRVDRGQETQYFGPGTRLLVL.

This clonotype was picked up a small number of times. The chain employs TRBV18 and TRBJ2-1, with 7 bases that match TRBD2. The germline gives CDR1 KGHSH, CDR2 LQKENI. This CDR3 region has 17 residues. V lost 4 bases, J lost 0 bases, and 9 bases stayed unmatched. For the CDR3, the DNA is TGTGCCAGCTCACTTCTAGCGGAGGGACGCTCCTACAATGAGCAGTTCTTC. This translates into CASSLLAEGRSYNEQFF. The full variable domain, in which reference TRBV18 and TRBJ2-1 provide the parts outside the CDR3, is NAGVMQNPRHLVRRRGQEARLRCSPMKGHSHVYWYRQLPEEGLKFMVYLQKENIIDESGMPKERFSAEFPKEGPSILRIQQVVRGDSAAYFCASSLLAEGRSYNEQFFGPGTRLTVL.

The V and J genes are TRBV20-1 and TRBJ2-7, with D possibly matching TRBD2 (5 bases). Germline CDR1 reads DFQATT; CDR2 reads SNEGSKA (reference sequence). The CDR3 covers 13 residues. Trimming removed 0 bases at V and 6 bases at J, with 12 bases between. The CDR3 bases are TGCAGTGCTAGAGATAACGTCGCGGGCGAGCAGTACTTC. Translation gives CSARDNVAGEQYF.

This clonotype was counted many times. The genes are TRBV20-1 and TRBJ2-4; 7 bases map to TRBD2. This CDR3 has 14 amino acids. Germline CDR1 is DFQATT and CDR2 is SNEGSKA (reference sequence). The V gene end was trimmed by 4 bases and the J gene end by 2 bases; junction bases not matched to a gene: 5. CDR3 DNA: TGCAGTGCTATACCGGGAGGAACCAAAAACATTCAGTACTTC. Amino acid sequence: CSAIPGGTKNIQYF.

Ten or more counts support this clonotype. V usage is TRBV29-1 and J usage is TRBJ2-5, with D perhaps TRBD2 (6 bases). V was trimmed by 3 bases and J by 5 bases, leaving 10 bases between them. There are 12 residues in the CDR3. Per germline, CDR1 SQVTM and CDR2 ANQGSEA. In DNA, the CDR3 is TGCAGCGTTGATCGGGGGTTGGAGACCCAGTACTTC. It codes for CSVDRGLETQYF. Full variable domain (remainder filled in from reference TRBV29-1 and TRBJ2-5): SAVISQKPSRDICQRGTSLTIQCQVDSQVTMMFWYRQQPGQSLTLIATANQGSEATYESGFVIDKFPISRPNLTFSTLTVSNMSPEDSSIYLCSVDRGLETQYFGPGTRLLVL.